This T cell receptor (beta chain) was observed in a study of T-cell memory formation after mild COVID-19. One entry per CDR3 protein, called by TCRdb with MiXCR from the 5' RACE reads. The repertoire holds around 180,000 distinct CDR3 sequences, with about a sixth as singletons. A note on this clonotype: The target antigen is unknown.

Unmatched junction bases numbered 5, after V lost 0 bases and J lost 7 bases. Germline V lookup: CDR1 SGHTA, CDR2 FQGNSA. The CDR3 runs 14 residues. Study results and caveats: Contracting CD8+ clones were enriched in EMRA, CD4+ mainly in CM and EM. The authors did not confirm SARS-CoV-2 specificity of second-wave clones peaking day 37.

The V gene is TRBV7-2, the J gene TRBJ1-2; TRBD1 aligns across 7 bases. The receptor comes from an adult woman who had mild COVID-19 (a few samples of this study predate the infection). Cell type and time point are not known. Sample: PBMCs or a T cell subset sorted from them (not recorded which). CDR3 nucleotides: TGTGCCAGCAGCTTAGCGGGACAGCCTGGTGGCTACACCTTC. Amino acid sequence: CASSLAGQPGGYTF.